This T cell receptor (beta chain) was profiled in a study of shared clonotypes between healthy human individuals. In the sorted-subset replicate PCRs, approximately 200 ng DNA, roughly 29,000 T cell genomes, was used. Data came from immunoSEQ multiplex PCR; TCRdb stores just in-frame clones and leaves some out. Here the sample spans approximately 240,000 clones, 65% being singletons. Study-level findings and limits: Sorted-subset sequencing was shown by rarefaction to be incomplete despite large depth. The study found approximately 5% of naive CD4 clonotypes shared across several donors.

V shed 3 bases and J shed 8 bases, with 16 bases lying between them. Germline loops: CDR1 MDHEN, CDR2 SYDVKM. There are 14 residues in the CDR3. Comments on this clone: Antigen unknown.

The study drew all its donors from Caucasian adults living in Nashville, Tennessee. What was sequenced was memory CD4+ T cells sorted from blood. Subset defined: CD45RA-negative fraction. This chain connects TRBV28 to TRBJ1-2; D is perhaps TRBD1 (5 bases). The sequence was obtained from a man aged 25-45 years in good health. As DNA, the CDR3 is TGTGCCAGCAGTTTTTTCCTATCTGGGGACGGCTACACCTTC. This sequence encodes CASSFFLSGDGYTF.